These 21 T cell receptor beta chains originate from one sample sequenced in a study of blood T cell repertoires in COVID-19. TCRdb keeps only in-frame clones here, not all; method: immunoSEQ multiplex PCR. The sample comprises 150,000 to 200,000 clones, 88% of which are singletons, and approximately 2.1% rests with the top ten. The source material was peripheral blood. These receptors were collected from a man in his sixties or seventies with active or convalescent COVID-19.

A single count supports this clone. The V and J genes are TRBV7-9 and TRBJ1-5; TRBD1 matches 8 bases. The germline gives CDR1 SEHNR, CDR2 FQNEAQ (reference sequence). The CDR3 spans 16 residues. The V gene end was trimmed by 7 bases and the J gene end by 1 base; junction bases not matched to a gene: 9. The CDR3 DNA is TGTGCCAGCATCCTACGGGACAGGAAGAGCAATCAGCCCCAGCATTTT. Its protein product is CASILRDRKSNQPQHF.

This rearrangement joins TRBV7-2 to TRBJ2-1; 12 positions match TRBD1. The CDR3 has 15 amino acids. CDR1 SGHTA and CDR2 FQGNSA come from the germline V gene. J lost 8 bases, V lost 6 bases, and 8 bases had no gene match. The CDR3 loop reads CASRRDRGRRDEQFF. The CDR3 region has the DNA TGTGCCAGCAGACGGGACAGGGGGCGCCGTGATGAGCAGTTCTTC.

V usage is TRBV3-1 (or the pseudogene TRBV3-2) and J usage is TRBJ1-1; 10 bases fit TRBD1. The germline V gene encodes CDR1 LGHDT and CDR2 YNNKEL (reference sequence). Trimming at V came to 7 bases and at J to 3 bases, leaving 8 bases not matched to a gene. The CDR3 has 15 residues. CDR3 DNA sequence: TGTGCCAGCATCCCAGGGACAGGGGAGGACACTGAAGCTTTCTTT. Translation: CASIPGTGEDTEAFF.

This chain joins TRBV7-9 and TRBJ2-7; D is perhaps TRBD1 (6 bases). CDR3 size: 14 residues. Germline lookup yields CDR1 SEHNR and CDR2 FQNEAQ (reference sequence). The ends were cut back, 0 bases at V and 3 bases at J, with 9 bases in the middle. CDR3 nucleotide sequence: TGTGCCAGCAGCTTAGCCAGGGGCTACTACGAGCAGTACTTC. Translated: CASSLARGYYEQYF.

CDR3 in amino acids: CASSATGTYGYTF. The CDR3 DNA reads as TGTGCCAGCAGTGCAACAGGTACCTATGGCTACACCTTC. The V call is TRBV27, the J call TRBJ1-2; D is perhaps TRBD1 (5 bases). Trimming removed 5 bases at V and 4 bases at J, with 11 bases between. In germline, CDR1 is MNHEY, CDR2 SMNVEV (reference sequence). This CDR3 contains 13 residues.

The chain combines TRBV5-8 with TRBJ2-1, with a weak D call TRBD2 (5 bases). Germline V CDR1 and CDR2: SGHTS, YDEGEE. Deletions cut 4 bases from V and 7 bases from J, with 12 bases between. The CDR3 is 13 residues long. CDR3 bases: TGTGCCAGCAGCCCGTGGAGCGGAAATGAGCAGTTCTTC. Translating it yields CASSPWSGNEQFF.

This chain joins TRBV11-2 and TRBJ2-2; D is undetermined. This CDR3 spans 13 amino acids. The V and J ends lost 5 bases and 6 bases respectively, with 10 bases between them. Germline CDR1 and CDR2: SGHAT and FQNNGV. The CDR3 nucleotides are TGTGCCAGCAGCCTCCACATGGCCGGGGAGCTGTTTTTT. Protein: CASSLHMAGELFF.

This chain connects TRBV4-1 to TRBJ2-7, with TRBD2 matching over 9 bases. The CDR3 has 16 residues. Germline CDR1 reads MGHRA; CDR2 reads YSYEKL. V shed 1 base, J shed 6 bases, and the junction held 10 bases outside the gene matches. The CDR3 loop reads CASSQVRSSGSGEQYF. Here the CDR3 DNA reads TGCGCCAGCAGCCAAGTAAGGAGTAGCGGGAGTGGCGAGCAGTACTTC.

The V gene is TRBV9, the J gene TRBJ2-1, with D possibly TRBD1 on 5 matching bases. V shed 4 bases and J shed 7 bases, with 15 bases lying between them. CDR1 is SGDLS and CDR2 is YYNGEE in the germline V gene. CDR3 length: 14 amino acids. CDR3 loop: CASSPKGARNEQFF. The CDR3 DNA sequence: TGTGCCAGCAGCCCAAAAGGGGCGCGAAATGAGCAGTTCTTC.

The rearrangement joins TRBV29-1 to TRBJ2-1, with 10 bases fitting TRBD1. CDR3 length: 15 amino acids. The V segment lost 0 bases and the J segment 6 bases; nucleotides outside the gene matches: 5. Germline V gene sequence: CDR1 SQVTM, CDR2 ANQGSEA. The CDR3 DNA reads as TGCAGCGTTGAAGATCGGGACAGGGGCGTCAATGAGCAGTTCTTC. It codes for CSVEDRDRGVNEQFF.

This rearrangement joins TRBV5-6 to TRBJ2-3; a weak D match, TRBD2 (6 bases). Germline lookup yields CDR1 SGHDT and CDR2 YYEEEE. This CDR3 comprises 15 residues. Deletions cut 0 bases from V and 4 bases from J, with 12 bases between. CDR3 residues: CASSLVPGGADTQYF. The CDR3 DNA reads as TGTGCCAGCAGCTTGGTACCGGGCGGGGCAGATACGCAGTATTTT.

J is TRBJ1-2 and V is TRBV7-9; 7 positions match TRBD1. Germline V gene sequence: CDR1 SEHNR, CDR2 FQNEAQ (reference sequence). The trim removed 8 bases at V and 2 bases at J, leaving 14 bases unmatched. This CDR3 has 16 residues. The CDR3: CASGFPTGTANYGYTF. CDR3 nucleotides: TGTGCCAGCGGATTCCCTACCGGGACAGCCAACTATGGCTACACCTTC. Looking up the rest from reference TRBV7-9 and TRBJ1-2 gives the full variable domain: DTGVSQNPRHKITKRGQNVTFRCDPISEHNRLYWYRQTLGQGPEFLTYFQNEAQLEKSRLLSDRFSAERPKGSFSTLEIQRTEQGDSAMYLCASGFPTGTANYGYTFGSGTRLTVV.

The V and J genes are TRBV3-1 (or the pseudogene TRBV3-2) and TRBJ1-3; D unclear. Germline V gene lookup returns CDR1 LGHDT and CDR2 YNNKEL (reference sequence). V lost 4 bases and J lost 10, with 14 bases in between. CDR3 length: 13 residues. This chain's CDR3 is CASSPLSGGTIYF. CDR3 DNA: TGTGCCAGCAGCCCCCTAAGCGGTGGGACCATATATTTT.

V usage is TRBV4-3 and J usage is TRBJ1-2; weak D call: TRBD1 (6 bases). This CDR3 is built from 17 residues. The germline gives CDR1 LGHNA, CDR2 YSLEER. Trimming cost V 1 base and J 1 base, with 16 bases left between them. The CDR3 loop is CASSQVVTGQNNYGYTF. The CDR3, as DNA: TGCGCCAGCAGCCAAGTTGTAACAGGACAGAATAACTATGGCTACACCTTC.

The CDR3 nucleotides are TGTGCCAGCAGTTACTCAGGGGGCGGCGAGCAGTACTTC. This codes for CASSYSGGGEQYF. The gene calls are TRBV6-5 and TRBJ2-7; TRBD1 agrees at 7 bases. Germline loops: CDR1 MNHEY, CDR2 SVGAGI. Trimming took 0 bases from V and 6 from J; bases not matched to a gene: 2. The CDR3 spans 13 residues.

This rearrangement joins TRBV7-8 to TRBJ1-4, with 7 bases lining up with TRBD1. J lost 3 bases, V lost 3 bases, and 1 base had no gene match. This CDR3 is 14 amino acids long. CDR1 and CDR2 (germline): SGHVS, FQNEAQ. The CDR3, as DNA: TGTGCCAGCAGCTTGGGGACAGCTAATGAAAAACTGTTTTTT. Its translation: CASSLGTANEKLFF.

The chain joins TRBV6-5 to TRBJ2-3, with D perhaps TRBD2 (7 bases). Germline V gene data show CDR1 as MNHEY and CDR2 as SVGAGI. Between the trimmed V and J ends, which lost 6 bases and 5 bases, there was a span of 15 bases. This CDR3 has 14 residues. The CDR3 here is CASRSRGAIDTQYF. For the CDR3, the DNA is TGTGCCAGCAGGTCCCGGGGGGCGATAGATACGCAGTATTTT.

The V and J genes are TRBV7-9 and TRBJ1-1; D ambiguous. V was cut by 5 bases and J by 2 bases, with 12 bases left in between. Germline lookup yields CDR1 SEHNR and CDR2 FQNEAQ (reference sequence). CDR3 length: 14 residues. CDR3 coding DNA: TGTGCCAGCAGCGCAGTGGCTTCCAACACTGAAGCTTTCTTT. Protein: CASSAVASNTEAFF.

The chain combines TRBV7-9 with TRBJ2-1; D is ambiguous. There are 14 residues in the CDR3. Per the germline V gene, CDR1 is SEHNR and CDR2 is FQNEAQ (reference sequence). V lost 4 bases to trimming and J lost 6 bases, with 13 bases between them. Here the CDR3 DNA reads TGTGCCAGCAGCTCCCAGACCAGGCGCAATGAGCAGTTCTTC. Translation gives CASSSQTRRNEQFF. The variable domain in full, with the rest retrieved from reference TRBV7-9 and TRBJ2-1, is DTGVSQNPRHKITKRGQNVTFRCDPISEHNRLYWYRQTLGQGPEFLTYFQNEAQLEKSRLLSDRFSAERPKGSFSTLEIQRTEQGDSAMYLCASSSQTRRNEQFFGPGTRLTVL.

This sequence joins TRBV7-9 and TRBJ1-5, with D possibly matching TRBD1 (6 bases). Germline loops: CDR1 SEHNR, CDR2 FQNEAQ (reference sequence). The CDR3 runs to 14 residues. The germline V and J ends were trimmed by 2 bases and 4 bases, with 9 bases remaining between them. This CDR3 reads CASSLSQGNQPQHF. The CDR3 bases are TGTGCCAGCAGCTTAAGTCAGGGGAATCAGCCCCAGCATTTT.

This clone was picked up a small number of times. This chain joins TRBV2 and TRBJ1-2, with D possibly TRBD1 on 6 matching bases. CDR3 size: 11 residues. The germline CDR1 and CDR2 sequences are SNHLY and FYNNEI. V lost 10 bases and J lost 7, with 13 bases in between. The CDR3 is CATGQSGGYTF. In nucleotides, the CDR3 is TGTGCCACCGGACAGTCAGGTGGCTACACCTTC. Complete variable domain (other parts from reference TRBV2 and TRBJ1-2): EPEVTQTPSHQVTQMGQEVILRCVPISNHLYFYWYRQILGQKVEFLVSFYNNEISEKSEIFDDQFSVERPDGSNFTLKIRSTKLEDSAMYFCATGQSGGYTFGSGTRLTVV.